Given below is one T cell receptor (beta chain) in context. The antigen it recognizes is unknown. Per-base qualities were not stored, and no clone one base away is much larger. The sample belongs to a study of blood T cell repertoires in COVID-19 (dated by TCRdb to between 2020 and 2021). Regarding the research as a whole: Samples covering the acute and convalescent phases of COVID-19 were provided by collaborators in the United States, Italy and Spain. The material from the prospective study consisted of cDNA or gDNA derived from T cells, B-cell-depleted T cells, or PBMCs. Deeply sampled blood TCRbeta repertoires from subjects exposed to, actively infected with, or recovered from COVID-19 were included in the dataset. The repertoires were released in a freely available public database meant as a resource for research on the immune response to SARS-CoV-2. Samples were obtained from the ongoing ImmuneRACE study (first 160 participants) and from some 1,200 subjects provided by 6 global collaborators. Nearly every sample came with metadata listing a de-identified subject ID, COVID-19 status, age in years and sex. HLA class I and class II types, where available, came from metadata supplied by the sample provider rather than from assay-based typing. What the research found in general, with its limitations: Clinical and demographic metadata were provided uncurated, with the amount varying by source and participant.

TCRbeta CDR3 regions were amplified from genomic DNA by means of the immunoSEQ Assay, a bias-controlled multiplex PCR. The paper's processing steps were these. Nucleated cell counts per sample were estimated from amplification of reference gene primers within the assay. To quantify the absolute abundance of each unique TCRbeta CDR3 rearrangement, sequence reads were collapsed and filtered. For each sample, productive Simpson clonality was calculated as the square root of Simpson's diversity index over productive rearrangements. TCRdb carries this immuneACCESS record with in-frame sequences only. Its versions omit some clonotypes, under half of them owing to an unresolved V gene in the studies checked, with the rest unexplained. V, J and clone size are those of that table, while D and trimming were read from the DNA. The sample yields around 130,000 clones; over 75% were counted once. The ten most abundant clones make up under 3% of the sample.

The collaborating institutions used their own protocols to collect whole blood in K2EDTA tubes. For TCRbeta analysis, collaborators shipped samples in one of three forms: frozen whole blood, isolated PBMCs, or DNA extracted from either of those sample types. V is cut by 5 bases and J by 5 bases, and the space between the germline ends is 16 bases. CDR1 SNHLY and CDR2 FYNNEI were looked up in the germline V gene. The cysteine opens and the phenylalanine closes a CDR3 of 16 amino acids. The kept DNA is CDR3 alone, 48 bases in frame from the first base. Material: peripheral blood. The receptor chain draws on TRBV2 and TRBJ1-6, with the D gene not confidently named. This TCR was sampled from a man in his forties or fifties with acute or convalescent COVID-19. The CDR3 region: CASSKTSTSDNSPLHF. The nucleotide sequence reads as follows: TGTGCCAGCAGTAAGACGTCGACTAGCGATAATTCACCCCTCCACTTT.